This T cell receptor (beta chain) was profiled in a study of T cell repertoires in cytomegalovirus infection. Across the whole study: The authors used CMV epitopes that were HLA-C-restricted (recently identified) and HLA-B-restricted (well studied). Indications of both CMV infection and matching HLA type were provided by public TCR beta signatures.

Overall study results and limits: CMV carriers with the relevant HLA were identified by cumulative public TCR beta family frequency.

Trimming removed 6 bases from V and 0 bases from J, with 12 bases in between. The CDR3 is made up of 15 amino acids. Looked up from germline, CDR1 is SGHRS and CDR2 is YFSETQ. TCRdb processed the reads anew with MiXCR; each CDR3 protein has one entry. The profile shows hundreds of thousands of distinct CDR3 sequences, approximately 33% of them singletons. Comment on this clonotype: The antigen remains undetermined.

The chain links TRBV5-1 to TRBJ1-4; the D is unclear. The sequences come from cultured PBMCs, collected from culture after CMV antigen stimulation. The receptor comes from a human donor in good health (CMV status not recorded). Some clones in this sample may be carry-over from other donors' samples. The CDR3 reads CASISKEATNEKLFF. The DNA for the CDR3 is TGCGCCAGCATAAGTAAAGAGGCAACTAATGAAAAACTGTTTTTT.